This T cell receptor beta chain was sequenced in a study of response to subunit inactivated influenza vaccine. Study-level findings and limits: Authors proposed each seasonal influenza vaccination draws in few new T cells.

TCRdb called the RT-PCR reads again in MiXCR, with one record for every CDR3 protein. This sample has over 150,000 distinct CDR3 sequences; around a tenth occur once, and the top ten carry approximately 11%. This clonotype has at least ten counts. Its antigen remains unknown. V shed 6 bases, J shed 5 bases, and the junction held 2 bases outside the gene matches. The germline gives CDR1 SNHLY, CDR2 FYNNEI. The CDR3 is 13 amino acids. The sample was non-naive T cells sorted from PBMCs, taken on the day of vaccination. The chain couples TRBV2 to TRBJ2-2; 8 nucleotides agree with TRBD1. The sequence came from a man over 45 who received an inactivated influenza vaccine. The CDR3 DNA follows: TGTGCCAGCAGGGGACAGGATACCGGGGAGCTGTTTTTT. Residues: CASRGQDTGELFF. The variable domain in full, completed from reference TRBV2 and TRBJ2-2, reads EPEVTQTPSHQVTQMGQEVILRCVPISNHLYFYWYRQILGQKVEFLVSFYNNEISEKSEIFDDQFSVERPDGSNFTLKIRSTKLEDSAMYFCASRGQDTGELFFGEGSRLTVL.